The 27 T cell receptor beta chains below were found in one sample sequenced in a study of T cells in Graves' hyperthyroidism and ophthalmopathy. Amplification of TCR beta CDR3 regions used RNA as the template. The HTBI primer set served for first-round RT-PCR of the TCR CDR3. Each CDR3 protein is one row after TCRdb ran MiXCR on the multiplex PCR reads. The sample carries about 680,000 distinct CDR3 sequences, roughly 32% recorded once. Input material: blood. The receptors originated from a woman in her forties with Graves' hyperthyroidism.

This clonotype was detected only a few times. The chain joins TRBV6-5 to TRBJ1-2; no clear D gene. Germline-derived CDR1 and CDR2 are MNHEY and SVGAGI. V was trimmed by 2 bases and J by 7 bases, leaving 17 bases between them. CDR3 length: 15 amino acids. The CDR3 DNA follows: TGTGCCAGCAGTTACCCCGTACACTCCGCGGGTGGCTACACCTTC. Protein product: CASSYPVHSAGGYTF.

This chain links TRBV6-5 with TRBJ2-2; D remains unclear. The CDR3 runs 14 residues. Trimming cost V 2 bases and J 10 bases, with 14 bases left between them. Germline V gene data show CDR1 as MNHEY and CDR2 as SVGAGI. CDR3 nucleotides: TGTGCCAGCAGTTACAAAAGGGCTACGATGGAGCTGTTTTTT. Protein sequence: CASSYKRATMELFF.

CDR3 bases: TGTGCCAGCAACAATTCACCGGGACAACTATACGAGCAGTACTTC. This translates into CASNNSPGQLYEQYF. V gene TRBV6-5 combines with J gene TRBJ2-7; possibly TRBD1 for D (6 bases). The CDR3 runs 15 residues. Germline CDR1 MNHEY, CDR2 SVGAGI. Trimming stripped 7 bases from V and 4 bases from J, with 20 bases between.

The gene calls are TRBV15 and TRBJ2-3; D not certain. Trimming removed 0 bases from V and 5 bases from J, with 9 bases in between. Per germline, CDR1 LNHNV and CDR2 YYDKDF (reference sequence). The CDR3 extends over 14 amino acids. CDR3 in DNA: TGTGCCACCAGCAGAGATGATGGGGAAGATACGCAGTATTTT. Translation: CATSRDDGEDTQYF. Complete variable domain (other parts from reference TRBV15 and TRBJ2-3): DAMVIQNPRYQVTQFGKPVTLSCSQTLNHNVMYWYQQKSSQAPKLLFHYYDKDFNNEADTPDNFQSRRPNTSFCFLDIRSPGLGDTAMYLCATSRDDGEDTQYFGPGTRLTVL.

The chain couples TRBV19 to TRBJ2-7; no clear D gene. The length of the CDR3 is 11 residues. Trimming removed 5 bases from V and 6 bases from J, with 8 bases in between. Germline V lookup: CDR1 LNHDA, CDR2 SQIVND (reference sequence). The DNA for the CDR3 is TGTGCCAGTAGTGCAACGGGCGAGCAGTACTTC. Amino acid sequence: CASSATGEQYF.

This clonotype has ten or more counts. V is TRBV6-5 and J is TRBJ1-1; 7 bases line up with TRBD1. V shed 6 bases, J shed 4 bases, and the junction held 8 bases outside the gene matches. The CDR3 contains 14 residues. Germline CDR1 reads MNHEY; CDR2 reads SVGAGI. The CDR3 coding sequence is TGTGCCAGCAGACACGACAGGGATGGCACTGAAGCTTTCTTT. Its protein is CASRHDRDGTEAFF.

The rearrangement links TRBV19 to TRBJ1-2, with D hard to call. V was clipped by 5 bases and J by 0 bases, with 16 bases between them. Germline loops: CDR1 LNHDA, CDR2 SQIVND (reference sequence). The CDR3 is made up of 16 amino acids. The CDR3 DNA reads TGTGCCAGTAGTTCAAGGGCGCAACTCTCTAACTATGGCTACACCTTC. This sequence encodes CASSSRAQLSNYGYTF.

This clonotype has at least ten counts. The chain recombines TRBV10-3 with TRBJ1-3; TRBD1 is a possible D gene (6 bases). The germline gives CDR1 ENHRY, CDR2 SYGVKD. The CDR3 sequence is 16 residues long. Trimming left V 6 bases short and J 1 base short, with 16 bases between. Here the CDR3 DNA reads TGTGCCATCAGAAAGACAGGAACGCCTTCTGGAAACACCATATATTTT. Its translation is CAIRKTGTPSGNTIYF.

This chain joins TRBV9 and TRBJ1-6; 9 positions agree with TRBD1. The V gene end was trimmed by 4 bases and the J gene end by 10 bases; junction bases not matched to a gene: 12. CDR1 is SGDLS, CDR2 YYNGEE, per germline. The CDR3 sequence is 16 residues long. The CDR3 DNA follows: TGTGCCAGCAGCCCTGGACCGGGACAGGGATGGTCACCCCTCCACTTT. Its translation: CASSPGPGQGWSPLHF.

The chain carries TRBV29-1 and TRBJ2-3; 7 nucleotides match TRBD1. This CDR3 has 13 residues. After removal of 8 bases from V and 1 base from J, the junction contained 6 bases not matched to a gene. CDR1 is SQVTM, CDR2 ANQGSEA, per germline. The CDR3, as DNA: TGCAGCCTCAAACAGGGGCGCACAGATACGCAGTATTTT. This translates into CSLKQGRTDTQYF.

Note on this clonotype: A single base separates this from a much larger clone, so it may be a read error. The J gene is TRBJ1-2, the V gene TRBV5-1; tentatively, D is TRBD1 (5 bases). CDR1 SGHRS and CDR2 YFSETQ come from the germline V gene. The CDR3 runs 14 residues. In nucleotides, the CDR3 is TGTGCCAGCAGCCAGGAGACAGATCACTATGGCTACACCTTC. The encoded protein is CASSQETDHYGYTF.

This clonotype was recorded at least ten times. CDR3 protein: CSAEDGVSGNTIYF. In DNA form, the CDR3 reads TGCAGCGCAGAAGACGGTGTCTCTGGAAACACCATATATTTT. The chain uses TRBV29-1 and TRBJ1-3; D gene uncertain. Germline loops: CDR1 SQVTM, CDR2 ANQGSEA. The CDR3 runs to 14 residues. V was clipped by 7 bases and J by 0 bases, with 13 bases between them.

This clonotype was seen more than once but under ten times. The DNA for the CDR3 is TGTGCCAGCAGTGAGACGATGCCAAACACCGGGGAGCTGTTTTTT. Its translation is CASSETMPNTGELFF. The V and J genes are TRBV25-1 and TRBJ2-2; D not certain. The V gene's germline CDR1 is MGHDK and CDR2 SYGVNS. V lost 3 bases to trimming and J lost 2 bases, with 10 bases between them. The CDR3 is made up of 15 amino acids. The full variable domain, rest sourced from reference TRBV25-1 and TRBJ2-2, is EADIYQTPRYLVIGTGKKITLECSQTMGHDKMYWYQQDPGMELHLIHYSYGVNSTEKGDLSSESTVSRIRTEHFPLTLESARPSHTSQYLCASSETMPNTGELFFGEGSRLTVL.

The CDR3 loop reads CASSQVIRGLDQPQHF. The CDR3 coding sequence is TGCGCCAGCAGCCAAGTAATTAGGGGGTTGGATCAGCCCCAGCATTTT. This chain links TRBV4-3 with TRBJ1-5; maybe TRBD1 (6 bases). The CDR3 totals 16 residues. Germline lookup yields CDR1 LGHNA and CDR2 YSLEER. V shed 1 base and J shed 5 bases, with 15 bases lying between them.

This clonotype was seen repeatedly, ten times or more. This rearrangement joins TRBV5-1 to TRBJ1-2; D remains ambiguous. The CDR3 totals 15 residues. Between the trimmed V and J ends, which lost 4 bases and 2 bases, there was a span of 15 bases. CDR1 and CDR2 (germline): SGHRS, YFSETQ. In DNA form, the CDR3 reads TGCGCCAGCAGCCGGAGTCGCGACAAGAACTATGGCTACACCTTC. Residues: CASSRSRDKNYGYTF.

Details on this clonotype: A much larger clone is a single base away; this may be a read error. This chain connects TRBV9 to TRBJ2-7; D unresolved. The CDR3 is 14 amino acids. Germline assignment: CDR1 SGDLS and CDR2 YYNGEE. The CDR3: CASSADGDSYGQYF. CDR3 DNA sequence: TGTGCCAGCAGCGCGGACGGAGACTCCTACGGGCAGTACTTC.

V gene TRBV7-9 combines with J gene TRBJ2-5; 9 nucleotides line up with TRBD1. V lost 6 bases and J lost 4; bases outside the gene matches: 6. Germline CDR1 SEHNR, CDR2 FQNEAQ (reference sequence). The CDR3 totals 14 residues. In DNA, the CDR3 is TGTGCCAGCAGGAAGACAGGGGGAGGAGAGACCCAGTACTTC. Translating gives CASRKTGGGETQYF.

This chain joins TRBV12-3 or TRBV12-4 and TRBJ2-6; weak D call: TRBD1 (7 bases). The CDR3 length is 16 residues. Between the trimmed V and J ends, which lost 6 bases and 0 bases, there was a span of 12 bases. CDR3 DNA: TGTGCCAGCAGCGGGGGACAGAGCTCTGGGGCCAACGTCCTGACTTTC. The encoded protein is CASSGGQSSGANVLTF.

This clonotype occurred once. The junction does not match germline at one end; this may be a read error. The J gene is TRBJ1-6, the V gene TRBV7-2; tentative D call: TRBD1 (6 bases). The CDR3 runs to 14 residues. The germline V gene has CDR1 SGHTA and CDR2 FQGNSA. The CDR3 sequence: CVSGFGQKNSPLHF. Here the CDR3 DNA reads TGTGTCAGCGGCTTTGGACAGAAAAATTCACCCCTCCACTTT.

Concerning this clonotype itself: Since the CDR3 does not end with the conserved phenylalanine or tryptophan, this likely comes from a read error. The DNA is left out, because the CDR3 cannot be placed on it with certainty; the CDR3 is given as TCRdb lists it. The chain carries TRBV7-9 and TRBJ2-5; TRBD2 is taken as the D call from the table, unchecked against the DNA. CDR1 and CDR2 from the germline V gene are SEHNR and FQNEAQ (reference sequence). Both ends counted, the CDR3 spans 11 residues. The chain's CDR3 is CASSIIAGGRH.

The J gene is TRBJ1-4, the V gene TRBV19; D might be TRBD1 (5 bases). There are 15 residues in the CDR3. The germline V gene has CDR1 LNHDA and CDR2 SQIVND (reference sequence). The V gene lost 3 bases and the J gene lost 7 bases, with 15 bases spanning the gap. This CDR3 is CASSMRGSKGEKLFF. The CDR3 DNA reads TGTGCCAGTAGTATGCGGGGGAGCAAGGGTGAAAAACTGTTTTTT.

V gene TRBV7-9 combines with J gene TRBJ2-5, with TRBD1 matching 10 bases. V was clipped by 4 bases and J by 7 bases; unmatched bases: 9. This CDR3 comprises 15 residues. Germline V lookup: CDR1 SEHNR, CDR2 FQNEAQ (reference sequence). The DNA of the CDR3 is TGTGCCAGCAGCTCCGGACAGGGGGAGGAAGGGACCCAGTACTTC. Translated, it gives CASSSGQGEEGTQYF.

This clonotype was detected many times. J is TRBJ2-7 and V is TRBV5-5, with TRBD1 as a possible D gene (5 bases). V lost 2 bases, J lost 10 bases, and 19 bases lay in between. Germline values: CDR1 SGHKS, CDR2 YYEKEE (reference sequence). The CDR3 extends over 14 amino acids. The CDR3 DNA reads as TGTGCCAGCAGCTTATCGACAGCTGCTACGTCTCAGTACTTC. This translates into CASSLSTAATSQYF.

In its sample, this clonotype was seen a few times. The rearrangement joins TRBV7-9 to TRBJ1-3; no reliable D call. Germline CDR1 reads SEHNR; CDR2 reads FQNEAQ (reference sequence). This CDR3 spans 17 amino acids. V lost 1 base, J lost 0 bases, and 13 bases lay in between. CDR3 sequence: CASSLERMRTSGNTIYF. Written as DNA, the CDR3 is TGTGCCAGCAGCTTAGAGAGGATGCGGACCTCTGGAAACACCATATATTTT.

This clonotype was recorded a few times. The chain employs TRBV7-2 and TRBJ2-5; D gene unclear. The CDR3 sequence is 13 residues long. CDR1 SGHTA and CDR2 FQGNSA come from the germline V gene. Between the trimmed V and J ends, which lost 3 bases and 5 bases, there was a span of 10 bases. The CDR3 DNA is TGTGCCAGCAGCTTGATAGGGCGGGAGACCCAGTACTTC. Protein sequence: CASSLIGRETQYF.

The rearrangement joins TRBV5-1 to TRBJ2-7, with TRBD2 identical over 8 bases. The CDR3 consists of 15 residues. The trim removed 6 bases at V and 6 bases at J, leaving 14 bases unmatched. The germline CDR1 and CDR2 sequences are SGHRS and YFSETQ. The CDR3 DNA sequence: TGCGCCAGCATCCCTCATAGCGGGGAGTTCTCCGAGCAGTACTTC. Amino acids: CASIPHSGEFSEQYF.

Details on this clonotype: The germline gene is not matched at one end of the junction; a read error may be the cause. The chain is built from TRBV10-1 and TRBJ2-7; 8 bases align to TRBD1. The CDR3 covers 15 residues. Germline V lookup: CDR1 WNHNN, CDR2 SYGVQD (reference sequence). CDR3 in amino acids: CASSFPDRATYEQYF. CDR3 bases: TGTGCCAGCAGCTTCCCGGACAGGGCGACCTACGAGCAGTACTTC.